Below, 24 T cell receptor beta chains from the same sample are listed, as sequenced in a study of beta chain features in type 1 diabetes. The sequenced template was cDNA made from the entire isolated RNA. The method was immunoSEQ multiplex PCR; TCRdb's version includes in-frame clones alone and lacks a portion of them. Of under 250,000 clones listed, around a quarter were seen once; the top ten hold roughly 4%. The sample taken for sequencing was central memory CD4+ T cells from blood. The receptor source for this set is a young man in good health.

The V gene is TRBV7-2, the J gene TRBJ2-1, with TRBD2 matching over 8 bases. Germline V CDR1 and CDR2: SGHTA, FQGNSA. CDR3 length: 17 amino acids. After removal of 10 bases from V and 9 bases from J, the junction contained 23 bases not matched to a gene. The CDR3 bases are TGTGCCAACTCCCCGAGGAGGCGGGGGGCCCCCGCATTTGAGCAGTTCTTC. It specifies CANSPRRRGAPAFEQFF. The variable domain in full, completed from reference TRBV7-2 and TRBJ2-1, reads GAGVSQSPSNKVTEKGKDVELRCDPISGHTALYWYRQSLGQGLEFLIYFQGNSAPDKSGLPSDRFSAERTGGSVSTLTIQRTQQEDSAVYLCANSPRRRGAPAFEQFFGPGTRLTVL.

DNA of the CDR3: TGTGCCAGCAGTGACCCGGCAGGAGGGGACATTCAGTACTTC. Its protein product is CASSDPAGGDIQYF. The V gene is TRBV2, the J gene TRBJ2-4; D is perhaps TRBD2 (6 bases). V was clipped by 3 bases and J by 8 bases, with 14 bases between them. Germline lookup yields CDR1 SNHLY and CDR2 FYNNEI. The CDR3 consists of 14 residues.

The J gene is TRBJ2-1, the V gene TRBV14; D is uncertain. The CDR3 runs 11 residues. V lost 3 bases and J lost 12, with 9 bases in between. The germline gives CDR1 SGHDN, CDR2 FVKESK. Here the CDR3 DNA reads TGTGCCAGCAGCCACAGAGGCGGGCAGTTCTTC. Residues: CASSHRGGQFF.

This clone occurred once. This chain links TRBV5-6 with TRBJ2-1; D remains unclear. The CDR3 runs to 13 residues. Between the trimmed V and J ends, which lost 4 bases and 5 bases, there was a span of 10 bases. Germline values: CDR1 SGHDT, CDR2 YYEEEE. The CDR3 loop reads CASSLLRDNEQFF. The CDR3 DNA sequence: TGTGCCAGCAGCCTGCTTCGAGACAATGAGCAGTTCTTC.

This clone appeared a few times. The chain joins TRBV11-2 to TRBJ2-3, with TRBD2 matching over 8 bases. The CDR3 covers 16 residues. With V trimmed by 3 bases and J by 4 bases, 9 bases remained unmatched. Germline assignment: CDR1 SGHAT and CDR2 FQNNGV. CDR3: CASSFAGAGVADTQYF. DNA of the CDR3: TGTGCCAGCAGCTTTGCAGGAGCGGGGGTAGCAGATACGCAGTATTTT.

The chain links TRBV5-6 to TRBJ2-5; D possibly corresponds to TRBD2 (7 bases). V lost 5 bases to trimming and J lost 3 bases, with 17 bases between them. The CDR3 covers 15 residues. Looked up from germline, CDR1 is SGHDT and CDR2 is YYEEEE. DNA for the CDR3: TGTGCCAGCAGGCCACTGGGGGGGCCTGAAGAGACCCAGTACTTC. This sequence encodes CASRPLGGPEETQYF.

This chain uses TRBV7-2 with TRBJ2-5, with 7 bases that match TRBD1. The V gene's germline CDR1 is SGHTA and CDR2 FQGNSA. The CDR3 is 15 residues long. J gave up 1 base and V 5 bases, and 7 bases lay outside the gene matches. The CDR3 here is CASSPDGTVQETQYF. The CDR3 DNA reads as TGTGCCAGCAGCCCCGATGGGACAGTCCAAGAGACCCAGTACTTC.

The CDR3 sequence: CASSLNGGQLGSYEQYF. CDR3 coding DNA: TGTGCCAGCAGCTTAAATGGGGGGCAGCTAGGCTCCTACGAGCAGTACTTC. V is TRBV7-6 and J is TRBJ2-7; the D call may be TRBD1 or TRBD2 (6 bases each). This CDR3 region has 17 residues. Germline V lookup: CDR1 SGHVS, CDR2 FNYEAQ. The germline V and J ends were trimmed by 2 bases and 0 bases, with 17 bases remaining between them.

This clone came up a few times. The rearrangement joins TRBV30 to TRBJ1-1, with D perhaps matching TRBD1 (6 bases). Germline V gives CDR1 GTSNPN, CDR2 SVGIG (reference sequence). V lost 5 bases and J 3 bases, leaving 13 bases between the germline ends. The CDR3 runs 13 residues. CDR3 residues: CAWGTQGYTEAFF. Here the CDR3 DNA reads TGTGCCTGGGGGACACAGGGCTACACTGAAGCTTTCTTT.

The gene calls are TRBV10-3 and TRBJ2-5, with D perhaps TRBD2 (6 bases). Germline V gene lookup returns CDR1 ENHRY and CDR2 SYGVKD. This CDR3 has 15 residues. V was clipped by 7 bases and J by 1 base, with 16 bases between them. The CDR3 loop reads CAITEARGTQETQYF. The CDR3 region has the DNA TGTGCCATCACCGAGGCCCGGGGGACCCAAGAGACCCAGTACTTC.

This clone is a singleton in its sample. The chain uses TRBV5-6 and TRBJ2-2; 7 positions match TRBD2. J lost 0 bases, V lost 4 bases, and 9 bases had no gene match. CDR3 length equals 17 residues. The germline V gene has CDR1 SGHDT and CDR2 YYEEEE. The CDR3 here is CASSAYSLAANTGELFF. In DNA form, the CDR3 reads TGTGCCAGCAGCGCCTATAGTCTAGCGGCGAACACCGGGGAGCTGTTTTTT.

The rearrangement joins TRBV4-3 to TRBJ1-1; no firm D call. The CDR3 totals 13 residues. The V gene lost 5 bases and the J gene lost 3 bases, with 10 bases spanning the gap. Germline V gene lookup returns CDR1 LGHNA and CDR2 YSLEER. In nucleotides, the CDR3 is TGCGCCAGCAGCGCCAGTACAGACACTGAAGCTTTCTTT. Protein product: CASSASTDTEAFF.

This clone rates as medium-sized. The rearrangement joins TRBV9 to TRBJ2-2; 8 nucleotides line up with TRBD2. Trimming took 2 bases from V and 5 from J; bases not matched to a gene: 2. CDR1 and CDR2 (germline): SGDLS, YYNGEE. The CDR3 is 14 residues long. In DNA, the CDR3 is TGTGCCAGCAGCGTCTCTAGCGGGACCGGGGAGCTGTTTTTT. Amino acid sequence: CASSVSSGTGELFF.

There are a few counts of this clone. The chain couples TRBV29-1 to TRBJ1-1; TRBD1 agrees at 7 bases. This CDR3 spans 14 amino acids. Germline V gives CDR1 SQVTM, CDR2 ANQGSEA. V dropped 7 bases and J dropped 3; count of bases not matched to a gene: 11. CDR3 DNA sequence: TGCAGCGGGGGACGCGGCAGGGGGGACACTGAAGCTTTCTTT. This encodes CSGGRGRGDTEAFF.

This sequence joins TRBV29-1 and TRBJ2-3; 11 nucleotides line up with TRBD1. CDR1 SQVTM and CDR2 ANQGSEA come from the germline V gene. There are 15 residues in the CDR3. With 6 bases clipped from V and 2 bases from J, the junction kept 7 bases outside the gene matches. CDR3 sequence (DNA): TGCAGCGTCTGGCGGGGACAGGGGGACACAGATACGCAGTATTTT. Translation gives CSVWRGQGDTDTQYF.

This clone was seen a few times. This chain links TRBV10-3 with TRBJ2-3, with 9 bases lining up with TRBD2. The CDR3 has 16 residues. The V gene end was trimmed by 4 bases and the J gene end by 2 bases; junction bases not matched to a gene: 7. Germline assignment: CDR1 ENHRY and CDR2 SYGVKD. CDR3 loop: CAISVPSGEVTDTQYF. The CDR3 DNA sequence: TGTGCCATCAGTGTGCCTAGCGGGGAGGTCACAGATACGCAGTATTTT.

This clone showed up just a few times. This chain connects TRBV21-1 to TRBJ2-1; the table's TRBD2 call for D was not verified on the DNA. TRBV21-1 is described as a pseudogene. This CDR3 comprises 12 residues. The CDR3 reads CASSPRHNEQFF. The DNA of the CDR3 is TGTGCCAGCAGCCCTAGACACAATGAGCAGTTCTTC.

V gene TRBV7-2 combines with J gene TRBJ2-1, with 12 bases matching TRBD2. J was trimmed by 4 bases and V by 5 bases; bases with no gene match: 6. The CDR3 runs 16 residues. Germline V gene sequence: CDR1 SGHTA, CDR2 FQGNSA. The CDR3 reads CASSDGTSGLYNEQFF. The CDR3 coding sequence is TGTGCCAGCAGCGATGGGACTAGCGGGCTGTACAATGAGCAGTTCTTC.

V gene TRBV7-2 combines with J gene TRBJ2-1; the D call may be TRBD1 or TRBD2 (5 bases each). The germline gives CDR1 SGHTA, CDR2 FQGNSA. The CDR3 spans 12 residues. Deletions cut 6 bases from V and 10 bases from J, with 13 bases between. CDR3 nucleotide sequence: TGTGCCAGCAGACCCGGGACGGGAGAGCAGTTCTTC. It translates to CASRPGTGEQFF.

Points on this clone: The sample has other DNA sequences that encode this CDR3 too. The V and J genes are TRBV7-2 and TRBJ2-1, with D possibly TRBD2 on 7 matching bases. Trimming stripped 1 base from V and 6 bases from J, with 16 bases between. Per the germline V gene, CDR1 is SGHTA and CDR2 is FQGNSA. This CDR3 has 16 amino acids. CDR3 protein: CASSLVAPRGPNEQFF. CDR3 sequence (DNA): TGTGCCAGCAGCTTAGTGGCGCCGCGGGGGCCCAATGAGCAGTTCTTC.

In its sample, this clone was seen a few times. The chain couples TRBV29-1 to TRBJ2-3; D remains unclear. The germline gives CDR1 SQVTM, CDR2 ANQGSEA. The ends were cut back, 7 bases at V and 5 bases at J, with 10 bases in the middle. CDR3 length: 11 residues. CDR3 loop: CSAGPRDTQYF. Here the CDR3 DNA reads TGCAGCGCGGGCCCTAGAGATACGCAGTATTTT.

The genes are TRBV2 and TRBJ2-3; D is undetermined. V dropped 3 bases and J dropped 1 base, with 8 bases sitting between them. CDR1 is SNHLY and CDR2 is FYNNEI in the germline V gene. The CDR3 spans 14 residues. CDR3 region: CASSDKRRTDTQYF. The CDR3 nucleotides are TGTGCCAGCAGTGACAAGCGCCGCACAGATACGCAGTATTTT.

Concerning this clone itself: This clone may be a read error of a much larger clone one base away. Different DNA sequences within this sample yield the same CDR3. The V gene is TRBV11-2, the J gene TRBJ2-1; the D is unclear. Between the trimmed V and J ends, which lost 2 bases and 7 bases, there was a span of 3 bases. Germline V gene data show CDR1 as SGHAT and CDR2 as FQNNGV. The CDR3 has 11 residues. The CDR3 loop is CASSLINEQFF. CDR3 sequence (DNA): TGTGCCAGCAGCTTAATTAATGAGCAGTTCTTC.

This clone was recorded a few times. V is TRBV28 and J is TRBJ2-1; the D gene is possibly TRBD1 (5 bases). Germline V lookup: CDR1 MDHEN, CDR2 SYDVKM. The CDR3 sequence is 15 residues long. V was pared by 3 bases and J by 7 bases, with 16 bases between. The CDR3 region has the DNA TGTGCCAGCAGTTTTGCCAGGGCGCTACGAAATGAGCAGTTCTTC. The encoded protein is CASSFARALRNEQFF. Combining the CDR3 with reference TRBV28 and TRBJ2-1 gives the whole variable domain DVKVTQSSRYLVKRTGEKVFLECVQDMDHENMFWYRQDPGLGLRLIYFSYDVKMKEKGDIPEGYSVSREKKERFSLILESASTNQTSMYLCASSFARALRNEQFFGPGTRLTVL.